This TCR beta chain is drawn from a study of CD8+ T cells in alopecia areata. At the level of the study: Graft recipients were roughly 7-10-week-old female C3H/HeJ mice, and donor skin originated from approximately 6-12-month-old C3H/HeJ mice with spontaneous alopecia. Study-level results: Among the cells sequenced in scalp samples are also the resident alphabeta T cells of normal skin. Lesional tissue from the scalp (especially in alopecia totalis/universalis) showed higher clonality than normal scalp. The study found TCR sharing across patients less clear than in mice, possibly for HLA reasons.

The CDR3 sequence is 15 residues long. Trimming removed 0 bases at V and 0 bases at J, with 4 bases between. The germline gives CDR1 NNHNN, CDR2 SYGAGS (reference sequence). The table lists this clone with a few counts. Its specificity is not known. TCRdb's protein and the translated DNA diverge at residue 12; the protein reported here is the translation of the DNA. Mouse names are used for the genes. Read coverage stops 3 residues before the CDR3 terminus; the germline J gene supplies the remainder. cDNA prepared by RNA extraction and subsequent reverse transcription served as the template for sequencing. The table came from immunoSEQ multiplex PCR; TCRdb's copy has only in-frame clones and leaves some out. Found here are around 100,000 clones, no singletons; the ten largest cover less than 20%.

The receptor was derived from a C3H/HeJ mouse with alopecia areata. MHC haplotype of the strain: H2-k. The sequencing input was lesional skin. V usage is TRBV13-2 and J usage is TRBJ1-6; no clear D. TRBJ1-6 is sorted into the ORF group, with uncertain function. The CDR3 spells CASGDGNSYNSPLYF. The sequenced part of the CDR3 DNA is TGTGCCAGCGGTGATGGTAATTCCTATAATTCGCCC.